A selection of T cell receptor beta chains follows, all from one sample in a study of T cells in localized non-small cell lung cancer. Measured with immunoSEQ multiplex PCR; TCRdb has only the in-frame clones, and not every one. The data contain around 40,000 clones, roughly 86% of them singletons. The sequenced sample was peripheral blood, obtained before any cancer treatment. The receptor source for this set is a female donor older than 55 with stage I squamous cell lung carcinoma. The CDR3 runs from the conserved cysteine through the conserved F or W. Fields, in order: D gene, CDR3 length, J gene, V gene, CDR3 protein, CDR3 DNA. The D gene is left open where the match is weak.

-,15,TRBJ2-2,TRBV5-4,CASSLGRMDTGELFF,TGTGCCAGCAGCTTGGGGAGGATGGACACCGGGGAGCTGTTTTTT
-,13,TRBJ2-3,TRBV14,CASSQESTDTQYF,TGTGCCAGCAGCCAAGAGTCCACAGATACGCAGTATTTT
-,16,TRBJ2-1,TRBV11-3,CASSLSAGDPYNEQFF,TGTGCCAGCAGCTTATCAGCAGGGGACCCGTACAATGAGCAGTTCTTC
TRBD1,15,TRBJ1-2,TRBV5-4,CASSYTGGTNYGYTF,TGTGCCAGCAGCTACACAGGGGGAACGAACTATGGCTACACCTTC
TRBD2,19,TRBJ2-6,TRBV11-3,CASSHGTSGRSAGANVLTF,TGTGCCAGCAGCCACGGGACTAGCGGGAGGAGCGCTGGGGCCAACGTCCTGACTTTC
TRBD2,17,TRBJ2-3,TRBV5-4,CASSPGLAGGPADTQYF,TGTGCCAGCAGCCCGGGACTAGCGGGAGGGCCCGCAGATACGCAGTATTTT
-,15,TRBJ1-2,TRBV4-2,CASSQDGVGSGGYTF,TGTGCCAGCAGCCAAGACGGGGTAGGCTCGGGCGGCTACACCTTC
-,15,TRBJ2-1,TRBV18,CASSPQRLERNEQFF,TGTGCCAGCTCACCACAAAGACTAGAGCGCAATGAGCAGTTCTTC
-,13,TRBJ1-1,TRBV29-1,CSVEERLNTEAFF,TGCAGCGTTGAAGAAAGACTGAACACTGAAGCTTTCTTT
-,16,TRBJ2-7,TRBV2,CASRQTASSSSYEQYF,TGTGCCAGCAGGCAGACAGCCTCCTCTAGCTCCTACGAGCAGTACTTC
-,13,TRBJ2-2,TRBV5-4,CASRVGRTGELFF,TGTGCCAGCAGGGTAGGGCGCACGGGGGAGCTGTTTTTT
TRBD2,14,TRBJ2-7,TRBV9,CASSVSGKEYEQYF,TGTGCCAGCAGCGTAAGCGGGAAGGAATACGAGCAGTACTTC
TRBD2,19,TRBJ2-7,TRBV5-1,CASSPGMGYTSGFSYEQYF,TGCGCCAGCAGCCCCGGAATGGGTTACACTAGCGGGTTCTCCTACGAGCAGTACTTC
-,15,TRBJ2-3,TRBV5-1,CASSFGARGTDTQYF,TGCGCCAGCAGCTTCGGGGCTAGAGGCACAGATACGCAGTATTTT
TRBD1,16,TRBJ1-4,TRBV7-6,CASSSLPGQGGEKLFF,TGTGCCAGCAGCTCTCTCCCGGGACAGGGTGGAGAAAAACTGTTTTTT
-,11,TRBJ2-7,TRBV29-1,CSVERGLEQYF,TGCAGCGTTGAAAGAGGTTTAGAGCAGTACTTC
-,15,TRBJ2-1,TRBV4-3,CASSQDGGSYNEQFF,TGCGCCAGCAGCCAAGATGGGGGCTCCTACAATGAGCAGTTCTTC
TRBD2,18,TRBJ2-1,TRBV14,CASSQGSGRAGGSNEQFF,TGTGCCAGCAGCCAAGGAAGCGGGAGGGCTGGCGGGAGTAATGAGCAGTTCTTC
TRBD2,16,TRBJ2-1,TRBV4-3,CASSRRGLAGGNEQFF,TGCGCCAGCAGCCGCAGGGGACTAGCGGGAGGAAATGAGCAGTTCTTC
-,13,TRBJ1-1,TRBV7-2,CASRPLMNTEAFF,TGTGCCAGCAGACCCCTTATGAACACTGAAGCTTTCTTT